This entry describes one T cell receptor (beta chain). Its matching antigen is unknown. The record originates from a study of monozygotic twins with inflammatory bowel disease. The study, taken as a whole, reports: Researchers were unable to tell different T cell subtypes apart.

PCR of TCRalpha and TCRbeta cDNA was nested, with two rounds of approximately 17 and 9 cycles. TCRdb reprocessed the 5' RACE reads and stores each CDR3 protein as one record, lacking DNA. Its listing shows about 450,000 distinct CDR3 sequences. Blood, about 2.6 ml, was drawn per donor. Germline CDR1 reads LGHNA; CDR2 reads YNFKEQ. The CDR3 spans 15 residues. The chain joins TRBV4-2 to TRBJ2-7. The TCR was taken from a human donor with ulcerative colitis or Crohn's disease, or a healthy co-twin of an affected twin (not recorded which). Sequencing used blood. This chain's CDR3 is CASSPTGASSYEQYF.